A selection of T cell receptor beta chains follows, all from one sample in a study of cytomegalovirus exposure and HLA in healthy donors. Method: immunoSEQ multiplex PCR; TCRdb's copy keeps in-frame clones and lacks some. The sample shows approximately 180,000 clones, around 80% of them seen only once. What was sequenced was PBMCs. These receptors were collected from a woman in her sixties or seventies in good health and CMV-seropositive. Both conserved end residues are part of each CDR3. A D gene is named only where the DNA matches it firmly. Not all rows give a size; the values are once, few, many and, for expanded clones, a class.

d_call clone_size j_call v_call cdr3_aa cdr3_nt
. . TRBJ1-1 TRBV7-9 CASSSSRDTEAFF TGTGCCAGCAGCTCATCCAGGGACACTGAAGCTTTCTTT
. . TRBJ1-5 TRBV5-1 CASSLEGVSSNQPQHF TGCGCCAGCAGCTTGGAGGGGGTGAGTAGCAATCAGCCCCAGCATTTT
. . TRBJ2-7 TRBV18 CASSPKPMQGWITYEQYF TGTGCCAGCTCACCAAAACCAATGCAGGGCTGGATAACCTACGAGCAGTACTTC
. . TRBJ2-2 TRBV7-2 CASSPPWAGTGELFF TGTGCCAGCAGCCCCCCGTGGGCGGGCACCGGGGAGCTGTTTTTT
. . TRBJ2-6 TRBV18 CASSPQGLGSGANGLTF TGTGCCAGCTCACCACAGGGCTTGGGCTCTGGGGCCAACGGCCTGACTTTC
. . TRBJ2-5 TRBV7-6 CASSLVAGGETQYF TGTGCCAGCAGCTTAGTCGCCGGGGGAGAGACCCAGTACTTC
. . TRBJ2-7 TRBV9 CASSVDTGLGSYEQYF TGTGCCAGCAGCGTAGACACAGGGTTAGGTTCCTACGAGCAGTACTTC
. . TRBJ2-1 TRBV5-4 CASSLGLALERNEQFF TGTGCCAGCAGCTTGGGGTTAGCCTTAGAGCGCAATGAGCAGTTCTTC
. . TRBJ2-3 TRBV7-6 CASSHPRDTQYF TGTGCCAGCAGCCACCCCAGAGATACGCAGTATTTT
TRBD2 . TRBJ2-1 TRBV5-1 CASSLVPAGVYNEQFF TGCGCCAGCAGCTTGGTTCCAGCGGGGGTCTACAATGAGCAGTTCTTC
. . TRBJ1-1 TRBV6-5 CASSLAGEGTEAFF TGTGCCAGCAGTCTGGCAGGGGAGGGGACTGAAGCTTTCTTT
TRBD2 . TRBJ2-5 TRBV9 CASSDPGGRTYQETQYF TGTGCCAGCAGCGACCCGGGGGGACGTACGTACCAAGAGACCCAGTACTTC
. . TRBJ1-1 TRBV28 CASTRGANTEAFF TGTGCCAGCACTCGGGGTGCGAACACTGAAGCTTTCTTT
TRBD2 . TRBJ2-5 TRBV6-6 CASSDWGGQETQYF TGTGCCAGCAGTGACTGGGGGGGTCAAGAGACCCAGTACTTC
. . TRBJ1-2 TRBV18 CASSPPSPLNYGYTF TGTGCCAGCTCACCACCGTCCCCCCTTAACTATGGCTACACCTTC
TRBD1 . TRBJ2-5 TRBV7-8 CASSLEGHRDRDGKTQYF TGTGCCAGCAGCTTAGAGGGCCACCGGGACAGGGACGGAAAGACCCAGTACTTC
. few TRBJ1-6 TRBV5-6 CASSLYGSSYNSPLHF TGTGCCAGCAGCTTGTATGGGAGCTCCTATAATTCACCCCTCCACTTT
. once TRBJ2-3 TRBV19 CASSIPTGSTDTQYF TGTGCCAGTAGTATCCCGACAGGCAGCACAGATACGCAGTATTTT
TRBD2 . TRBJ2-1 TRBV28 CASSFGTSLNEQFF TGTGCCAGCAGCTTCGGGACTAGCCTCAATGAGCAGTTCTTC
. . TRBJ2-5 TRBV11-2 CASSLDGGTQTQYF TGTGCCAGCAGCTTAGATGGGGGGACCCAGACCCAGTACTTC
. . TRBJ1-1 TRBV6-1 CASRAKMGIRAFF TGTGCCAGCAGGGCTAAAATGGGCATCAGGGCTTTCTTT
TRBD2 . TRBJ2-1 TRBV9 CASSGGLASYNEQFF TGTGCCAGCAGCGGGGGACTAGCCAGCTACAATGAGCAGTTCTTC
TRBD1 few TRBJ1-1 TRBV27 CASSLVGQGAVGTEAFF TGTGCCAGCAGTTTAGTCGGACAGGGGGCAGTGGGGACTGAAGCTTTCTTT
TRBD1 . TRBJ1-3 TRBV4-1 CASSPGTGGFLFGNTIYF TGCGCCAGCAGCCCCGGGACAGGGGGCTTCTTATTTGGAAACACCATATATTTT
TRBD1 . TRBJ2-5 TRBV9 CASSGWDRGLAGETQYF TGTGCCAGCAGCGGATGGGACAGGGGCCTGGCAGGAGAGACCCAGTACTTC
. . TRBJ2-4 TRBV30 CAWSVGSSVKNIQYF TGTGCCTGGAGTGTAGGTAGCTCCGTCAAAAACATTCAGTACTTC
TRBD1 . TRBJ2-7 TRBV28 CASSLTGAYEQYF TGTGCCAGCAGTTTGACAGGGGCCTACGAGCAGTACTTC
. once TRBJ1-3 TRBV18 CASSPFDSSSGNTIYF TGTGCCAGCTCACCATTCGACAGCAGCTCTGGAAACACCATATATTTT
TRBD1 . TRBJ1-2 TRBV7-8 CASGVATGVDYGYTF TGTGCCAGTGGGGTTGCGACAGGGGTTGACTATGGCTACACCTTC
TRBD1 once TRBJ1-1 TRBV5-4 CASSLQGGQNTEAFF TGTGCCAGCAGCTTGCAAGGGGGCCAGAACACTGAAGCTTTCTTT
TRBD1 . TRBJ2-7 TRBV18 CASSPLYPTGTGPYEQYF TGTGCCAGCTCACCGCTATACCCCACCGGGACAGGGCCCTACGAGCAGTACTTC
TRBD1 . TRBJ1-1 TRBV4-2 CASSQAGTGAPEAFF TGTGCCAGCAGCCAAGCGGGGACAGGGGCCCCTGAAGCTTTCTTT
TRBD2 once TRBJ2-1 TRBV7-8 CASSSLTLRLAVTYNEQFF TGTGCCAGCAGCTCCTTAACTTTGCGACTAGCGGTAACCTACAATGAGCAGTTCTTC
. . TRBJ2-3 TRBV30 CAWTPLTDTQYF TGTGCCTGGACTCCCCTCACAGATACGCAGTATTTT
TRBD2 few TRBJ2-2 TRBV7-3 CASSLRGTSNTGELFF TGTGCCAGCAGCTTAAGGGGGACTAGCAACACCGGGGAGCTGTTTTTT
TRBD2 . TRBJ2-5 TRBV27 CASSLLAGGGKTQYF TGTGCCAGCAGTTTGTTGGCGGGGGGCGGAAAGACCCAGTACTTC
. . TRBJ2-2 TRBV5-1 CASNLRGNTGELFF TGCGCCAGCAACCTCCGGGGGAACACCGGGGAGCTGTTTTTT
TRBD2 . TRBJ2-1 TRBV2 CASSPSGRANEQFF TGTGCCAGCAGCCCCAGCGGGAGGGCGAATGAGCAGTTCTTC
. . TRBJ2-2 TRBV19 CASRTRRGNTGELFF TGTGCCAGTAGGACGAGGCGGGGGAACACCGGGGAGCTGTTTTTT
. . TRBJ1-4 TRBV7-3 CASSLKGGANEKLFF TGTGCCAGCAGCTTAAAAGGCGGAGCAAATGAAAAACTGTTTTTT
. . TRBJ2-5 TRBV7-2 CASSRPGETQYF TGTGCCAGCAGCCGGCCGGGGGAGACCCAGTACTTC
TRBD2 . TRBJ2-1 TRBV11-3 CASSRRTSGIGEQFF TGTGCCAGCAGCCGGAGGACTAGCGGGATCGGCGAGCAGTTCTTC
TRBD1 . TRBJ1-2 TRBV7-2 CASSRGQGDYTF TGTGCCAGCAGCCGAGGACAGGGAGACTACACCTTC
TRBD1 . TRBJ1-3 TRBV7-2 CASSGRQGGLSGNTIYF TGTGCCAGCAGCGGGCGACAGGGGGGACTCTCTGGAAACACCATATATTTT
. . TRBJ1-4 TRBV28 CASSPPDSLEKLFF TGTGCCAGCAGTCCCCCAGACAGCTTGGAAAAACTGTTTTTT
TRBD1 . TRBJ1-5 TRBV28 CASRPRPGQGAYSNQPQHF TGTGCCAGCAGACCCCGACCGGGACAGGGGGCCTATAGCAATCAGCCCCAGCATTTT
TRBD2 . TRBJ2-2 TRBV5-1 CASIAGAGTGELFF TGCGCCAGCATAGCGGGGGCAGGGACCGGGGAGCTGTTTTTT
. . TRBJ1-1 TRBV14 CASSSGHLNRAFF TGTGCCAGCAGCTCCGGACACCTCAATAGGGCTTTCTTT
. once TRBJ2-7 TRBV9 CASSVGGSPWEEQYF TGTGCCAGCAGCGTAGGGGGGAGTCCTTGGGAGGAGCAATACTTC
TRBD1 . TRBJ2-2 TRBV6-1 CASSRDRTTGELFF TGTGCCAGCAGTAGGGACAGGACCACCGGGGAGCTGTTTTTT
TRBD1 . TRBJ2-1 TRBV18 CASSPRTGEVNEQFF TGTGCCAGCTCACCACGGACAGGGGAGGTCAATGAGCAGTTCTTC
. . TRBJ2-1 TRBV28 CATTGFFDDEQFF TGTGCCACAACAGGGTTCTTTGACGATGAGCAGTTCTTC